This passage covers 17 T cell receptor beta chains from one sample sequenced in a study of T cell clonality in common variable immunodeficiency. Produced via immunoSEQ multiplex PCR; TCRdb's table is partial and in-frame only. The sample shows around 55,000 clones, none of them appearing just once. Material: peripheral blood mononuclear cells. These receptors all come from a person aged 18 to 70 in good health.

This clone was detected ten times or more. The read ends 3 residues early relative to the CDR3; the germline J gene fills the gap. The genes are TRBV5-4 and TRBJ2-5, with 11 bases that match TRBD2. J gave up 5 bases and V 4 bases, and 4 bases lay outside the gene matches. The CDR3 sequence is 14 residues long. CDR1 SGHNT and CDR2 YYREEE come from the germline V gene (reference sequence). CDR3 protein: CASSTRTSGETQYF. The part of the CDR3 DNA that was read is TGTGCCAGCAGCACGAGGACTAGCGGGGAGACC.

The table lists this clone with many counts. With the read ending 3 residues before the CDR3 end, the germline J gene is used to fill in that end. The chain is built from TRBV7-2 and TRBJ1-4; TRBD1 matches at 9 bases. This CDR3 is 14 amino acids long. V gave up 8 bases and J gave up 3 bases; unmatched junction bases: 4. Germline V gene lookup returns CDR1 SGHTA and CDR2 FQGNSA. The sequenced part of the CDR3 DNA is TGTGCCAGCCAACAGGGGGCGGCTAATGAAAAA. It encodes CASQQGAANEK. The whole CDR3 protein reads CASQQGAANEKLFF.

This clone came up many times. The CDR3 goes on 3 residues after the read ends, and that part is filled in from the germline J gene. The chain joins TRBV5-6 to TRBJ2-7, with 13 nucleotides matching TRBD2. CDR1 SGHDT and CDR2 YYEEEE come from the germline V gene. Trimming cost V 3 bases and J 3 bases; bases outside gene matches: 3. The CDR3 covers 15 residues. The CDR3 spells CASSYRLAGGYEQYF. The CDR3 DNA, read in part, is TGTGCCAGCAGCTACAGACTAGCGGGAGGCTACGAG.

On this clone: The read comes to an end 3 residues before the CDR3 does, leaving the germline J gene to fill in the end. V is TRBV19 and J is TRBJ1-2; weak D call: TRBD1 (5 bases). Germline CDR1 reads LNHDA; CDR2 reads SQIVND (reference sequence). The CDR3 sequence is 17 residues long. CDR3 DNA (partial): TGTGCCAGTAGTTCCTCCGGGACTAGCGGGAGACGTAGTGAC. Translating gives CASSSSGTSGRRSD. In full, the CDR3 reads CASSSSGTSGRRSDYTF.

This clone has a count of ten or more. The read ends 3 residues shy of where the CDR3 ends; the end is completed using the germline J gene. The chain joins TRBV20-1 to TRBJ2-1, with 7 positions matching TRBD2. Germline lookup yields CDR1 DFQATT and CDR2 SNEGSKA (reference sequence). The V and J ends lost 3 bases and 5 bases, in that order; junction bases with no gene match: 10. This CDR3 has 15 residues. The CDR3 loop is CSARDEGTINNEQFF. The CDR3 bases that were read are TGCAGTGCTAGGGACGAGGGGACTATTAACAATGAG.

In the case of this clone: The read is 3 residues too short to cover the CDR3 end, so that end is filled in from the germline J gene. The sample holds other DNA sequences that translate to the same CDR3. V is TRBV30 and J is TRBJ2-1, with 11 bases matching TRBD2. V gave up 0 bases and J gave up 7 bases; unmatched junction bases: 5. Germline CDR1 GTSNPN, CDR2 SVGIG (reference sequence). The CDR3 runs to 15 residues. The DNA read from the CDR3 is TGTGCCTGGAGTGTACTTAGCGGGAGGGTGAATGAG. It encodes CAWSVLSGRVNE. The full CDR3 protein is CAWSVLSGRVNEQFF.

In its sample, this clone was seen many times. Read sequence stops 3 residues before the CDR3 end, and the germline J gene provides the missing end. The chain combines TRBV19 with TRBJ1-1; no clear D. The CDR3 length is 13 residues. Germline V gene lookup returns CDR1 LNHDA and CDR2 SQIVND (reference sequence). V lost 4 bases, J lost 4 bases, and 10 bases lay in between. The part of the CDR3 DNA that was read is TGTGCCAGTAGTACGGGTGAGCGCACTGAA. Translated, it gives CASSTGERTE. In full, the CDR3 reads CASSTGERTEAFF. Complete variable domain (other parts from reference TRBV19 and TRBJ1-1): DGGITQSPKYLFRKEGQNVTLSCEQNLNHDAMYWYRQDPGQGLRLIYYSQIVNDFQKGDIAEGYSVSREKKESFPLTVTSAQKNPTAFYLCASSTGERTEAFFGQGTRLTVV.

Ten or more counts support this clone. The sequenced fragment ends 3 residues before the CDR3 boundary, so the rest is inferred from the germline J gene. The chain couples TRBV20-1 to TRBJ2-1; a possible D gene is TRBD2 (7 bases). Germline CDR1 reads DFQATT; CDR2 reads SNEGSKA (reference sequence). V lost 6 bases and J 4 bases, leaving 16 bases between the germline ends. The CDR3 extends over 14 amino acids. The covered CDR3 bases are TGCAGTGCCTCGAGGGGGGGCGGTTACAATGAG. It encodes CSASRGGGYNE. The CDR3 reads in full as CSASRGGGYNEQFF.

A word on this clone: The read falls 3 residues short of the CDR3 end, and the missing part is taken from the germline J gene. The chain links TRBV18 to TRBJ1-2; tentative D call: TRBD1 (5 bases). The CDR3 consists of 18 residues. The germline CDR1 and CDR2 sequences are KGHSH and LQKENI. The sequenced part of the CDR3 DNA is TGTGCCAGCTCACCTTCATTAAGCGGGGGGAACCCAAAAAGGACC. Translation gives CASSPSLSGGNPKRT. The whole CDR3 protein is CASSPSLSGGNPKRTYTF.

There are many counts of this clone. Read data end 3 residues before the CDR3 end; the end is taken from the germline J gene. The chain carries TRBV5-1 and TRBJ2-1; 10 nucleotides agree with TRBD2. CDR3 length: 17 amino acids. Germline V CDR1 and CDR2: SGHRS, YFSETQ. V lost 0 bases, J lost 9 bases, and 12 bases stayed unmatched. Here the CDR3 reads CASSLVPSGGVFGEQFF. Partial CDR3 DNA: TGCGCCAGCAGCTTGGTCCCTAGCGGGGGAGTTTTTGGTGAG.

This clone was recorded at least ten times. The sequenced CDR3 bases are TGCGCCAGCAGCCCCCACCGAACAGGGAAAGGGGAGACC. This encodes CASSPHRTGKGET. The whole CDR3 is CASSPHRTGKGETQYF. This rearrangement joins TRBV4-1 to TRBJ2-5; a weak D match, TRBD1 (6 bases). The CDR3 is cut off 3 residues early in the read; its end comes from the germline J gene. The V and J ends lost 4 bases and 5 bases respectively, with 20 bases between them. This CDR3 is built from 16 residues. Germline V gene sequence: CDR1 MGHRA, CDR2 YSYEKL.

There are many counts of this clone. The CDR3 end is not reached by the read, which stops 3 residues before it; the germline J gene fills it in. The chain employs TRBV7-2 and TRBJ2-5; TRBD1 is a possible D gene (5 bases). Germline V gene lookup returns CDR1 SGHTA and CDR2 FQGNSA. V was trimmed by 1 base and J by 5 bases, leaving 14 bases between them. The CDR3 spans 15 residues. CDR3 protein: CASSLGGSWPETQYF. CDR3 bases read: TGTGCCAGCAGCTTAGGGGGCTCCTGGCCGGAGACC.

A few counts support this clone. The sequenced fragment ends 3 residues before the CDR3 boundary, so the rest is inferred from the germline J gene. The rearrangement joins TRBV5-1 to TRBJ2-7, with no clear D. The CDR3 contains 13 residues. Germline CDR1 reads SGHRS; CDR2 reads YFSETQ. V lost 4 bases to trimming and J lost 1 base, with 9 bases between them. Here the CDR3 reads CASSTGPSYEQYF. The sequenced part of the CDR3 DNA is TGCGCCAGCAGCACTGGTCCTTCCTACGAG.

This clone has only a few counts. The read terminates 3 residues ahead of where the CDR3 ends, so the germline J gene completes it. The rearrangement links TRBV7-6 to TRBJ2-2; D not resolved. CDR1 and CDR2 (germline): SGHVS, FNYEAQ. The CDR3 contains 15 residues. The DNA read from the CDR3 is TGTGCCAGCAGCTTAGGGCCTGCAACTAATGAAAAG. It encodes CASSLGPATNEK. The complete CDR3 sequence is CASSLGPATNEKLFF.

This clone has at least ten counts. From the germline J gene comes the end of the CDR3, since the read stops 3 residues before it. The rearrangement joins TRBV9 to TRBJ2-7; 10 bases are a match to TRBD1. This CDR3 has 17 amino acids. The ends lost 4 bases at V and 2 bases at J; junction bases unmatched: 12. The germline CDR1 and CDR2 sequences are SGDLS and YYNGEE. CDR3 in amino acids: CASSPQRGTGDPYEQYF. The CDR3 DNA, read in part, is TGTGCCAGCAGCCCCCAAAGAGGGACAGGGGACCCCTACGAG. Complete variable domain (other parts from reference TRBV9 and TRBJ2-7): DSGVTQTPKHLITATGQRVTLRCSPRSGDLSVYWYQQSLDQGLQFLIQYYNGEERAKGNILERFSAQQFPDLHSELNLSSLELGDSALYFCASSPQRGTGDPYEQYFGPGTRLTVT.

Comments on this clone: A much larger clone is a single base away; this may be a read error. The CDR3 goes on 3 residues after the read ends, and that part is filled in from the germline J gene. The sample carries other DNA sequences with the same CDR3. This chain joins TRBV2 and TRBJ1-2, with D perhaps matching TRBD1 (5 bases). Germline V CDR1 and CDR2: SNHLY, FYNNEI. The CDR3 sequence is 10 residues long. CDR3 DNA (partial): TGTGCCAGCAGTGAAAGGGGT. This codes for CASSERG. The entire CDR3 reads CASSERGYTF.

This clone showed up many times. The CDR3 extends 3 residues past the end of the read, so its final part is completed from the germline J gene. This chain uses TRBV7-8 with TRBJ2-7; D unclear. The CDR3 length is 11 residues. The V gene's germline CDR1 is SGHVS and CDR2 FQNEAQ. Trimming took off 5 bases at V and 5 bases at J, with 7 bases between the two ends. CDR3 residues: CASSPTDEQYF. The part of the CDR3 DNA that was read is TGTGCCAGCAGCCCCACGGACGAG.